This TCR beta chain was found in a study of CD8+ T cells in alopecia areata (dated by TCRdb to the late 2010s). The study in broad terms: To study T cell clonal expansion in alopecia areata, the researchers applied high-throughput TCRbeta sequencing to both the C3H/HeJ mouse model and human patients. On the human side, TCRbeta sequencing was run on scalp tissue and on sorted CD4+ and CD8+ peripheral blood T cells from healthy controls and from alopecia areata patients with either patchy or totalis/universalis disease. Scalp clonality was compared among normal scalp (n=4), patchy alopecia areata scalp (n=8), and alopecia totalis/universalis scalp (n=8). RNA was extracted with the PAXgene miRNA kit for fixed scalp, the miRNeasy kit for PBMCs, and the RNeasy kit for mouse skin. TCRbeta CDR3 regions were amplified by immunoSEQ multiplex PCR using 35 Vbeta forward and 13 Jbeta reverse primers.

The investigation overall reported the following: Unlike mouse skin, which is dominated by gammadelta T cells, normal human skin has resident alphabeta T cells that are also sequenced, and this complicates analysis of the scalp TCR repertoire. Shared TCR sequences between patients were less evident than in mice, which may be partly attributable to HLA diversity in the patient population. Compared with normal scalp, lesional scalp, particularly in alopecia totalis/universalis, had higher clonality and more expanded CD8+ clones, which suggests antigenic drive.

From a lookup of the germline V gene (reference sequence), CDR1 and CDR2 are SGHNT and YYREEE. From its cysteine to its phenylalanine, the CDR3 spans 11 amino acids. Solely the CDR3 DNA is kept, with 33 bases framed from the first base. V is reduced by 0 bases and J by 8 bases, leaving a spacing of 5 bases between them. As regards this clone: The antigen it binds to is not known. No clone much larger than this one lies a single base away; base qualities are absent.

The library was produced with the immunoSEQ multiplex PCR assay. RNA was extracted from all samples and reverse transcribed into cDNA, which served as template for TCR sequencing. First-strand cDNA was synthesized with SuperScript III using a 2:1 mix of oligo-dT and random hexamers. A synthetic immune receptor repertoire was used to measure amplification bias, and any remaining bias was corrected computationally. For the original study's pipeline: Raw reads were preprocessed to remove errors, and CDR3 was defined by IMGT conventions from the conserved cysteine to phenylalanine. Clonality was calculated as 1 minus Shannon entropy normalized by log2 of the number of productive unique TCRs. Scalp TCRbeta sequences were cross-referenced with sorted blood CD4 and CD8 repertoires so that the CD4 or CD8 identity of scalp clones could be inferred. TCRdb retrieved this table from immuneACCESS and kept in-frame rearrangements only. Not all clones are present; in checked studies, unresolved V genes account for under half, and no reason is known for the remainder. D and trimming were read from the DNA, whereas the V and J calls and clone size are those reported in that table. The sample has roughly 200,000 clones on record, approximately 60% of them singletons. The biggest ten clones account for 4.5% to 6% of the sample.

PBMCs were isolated by density centrifugation and stained for CD3, CD4 and CD8, and CD4+ and CD8+ T cells were sorted on a FACSAria. Scalp biopsies and blood samples were obtained from unaffected controls. Sequencing was carried out using CD8+ T cells sorted from blood. The clonotype originates from a human donor in good health. This sequence uses TRBV5-4 and TRBJ1-2; the D gene is perhaps TRBD1, from 5 matching bases. The DNA is as follows: TGTGCCAGCAGCTTGGGACAGGGCTACACCTTC. This gives the protein CASSLGQGYTF.